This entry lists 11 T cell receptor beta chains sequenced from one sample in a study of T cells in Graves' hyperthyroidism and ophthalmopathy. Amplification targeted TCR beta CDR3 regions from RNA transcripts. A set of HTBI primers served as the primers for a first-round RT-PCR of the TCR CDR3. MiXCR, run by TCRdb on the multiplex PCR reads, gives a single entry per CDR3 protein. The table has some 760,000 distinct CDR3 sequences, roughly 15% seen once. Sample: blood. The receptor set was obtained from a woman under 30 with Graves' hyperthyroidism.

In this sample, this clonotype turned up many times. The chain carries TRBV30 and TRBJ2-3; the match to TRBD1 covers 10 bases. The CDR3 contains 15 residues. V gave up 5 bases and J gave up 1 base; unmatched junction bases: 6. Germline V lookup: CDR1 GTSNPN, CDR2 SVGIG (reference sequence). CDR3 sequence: CAWCKGTGGTDTQYF. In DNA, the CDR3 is TGTGCCTGGTGTAAAGGGACAGGGGGCACAGATACGCAGTATTTT.

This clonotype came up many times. The CDR3 protein is CASSVVEGSYNEQFF. The CDR3 bases are TGTGCCAGCAGCGTAGTGGAGGGCTCCTACAATGAGCAGTTCTTC. V is TRBV9 and J is TRBJ2-1; possible D gene TRBD2, 6 bases. The CDR3 has 15 residues. Trimming shortened V by 0 bases and J by 0 bases, and 7 bases separated the two germline ends. Germline V gene sequence: CDR1 SGDLS, CDR2 YYNGEE.

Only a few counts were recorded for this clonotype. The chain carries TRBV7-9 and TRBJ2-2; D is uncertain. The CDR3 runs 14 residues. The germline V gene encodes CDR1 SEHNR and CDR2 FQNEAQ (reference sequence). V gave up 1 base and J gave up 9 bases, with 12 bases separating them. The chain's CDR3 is CASSLGPIERELFF. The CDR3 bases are TGTGCCAGCAGCTTAGGACCGATTGAGCGGGAGCTGTTTTTT.

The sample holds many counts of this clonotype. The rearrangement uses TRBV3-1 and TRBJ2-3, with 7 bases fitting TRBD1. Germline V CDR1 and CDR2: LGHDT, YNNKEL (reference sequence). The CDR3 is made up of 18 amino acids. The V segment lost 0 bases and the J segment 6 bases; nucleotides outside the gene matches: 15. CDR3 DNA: TGTGCCAGCAGCCAAGATACGTGGAGACAGGGTGGACGGGATACGCAGTATTTT. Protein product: CASSQDTWRQGGRDTQYF.

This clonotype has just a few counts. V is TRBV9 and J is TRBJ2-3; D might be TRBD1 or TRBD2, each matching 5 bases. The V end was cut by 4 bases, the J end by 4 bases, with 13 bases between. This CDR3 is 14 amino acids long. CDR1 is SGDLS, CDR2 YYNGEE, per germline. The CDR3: CASSPRLGADTQYF. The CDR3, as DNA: TGTGCCAGCAGCCCCCGTTTGGGGGCAGATACGCAGTATTTT.

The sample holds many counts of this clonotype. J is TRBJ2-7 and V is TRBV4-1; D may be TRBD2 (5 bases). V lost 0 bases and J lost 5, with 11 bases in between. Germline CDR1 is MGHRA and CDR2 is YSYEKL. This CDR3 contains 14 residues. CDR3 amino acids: CASSQDILAHEQYF. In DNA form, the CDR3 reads TGCGCCAGCAGCCAAGATATCCTAGCCCACGAGCAGTACTTC.

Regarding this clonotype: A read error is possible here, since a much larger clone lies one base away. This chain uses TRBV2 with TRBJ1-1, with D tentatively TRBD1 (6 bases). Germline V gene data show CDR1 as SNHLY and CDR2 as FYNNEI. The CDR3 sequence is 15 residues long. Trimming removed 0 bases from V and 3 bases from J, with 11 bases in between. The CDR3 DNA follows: TGTGCCAGCAGTGAAGCCTCAGGGGTCCACACTGAAGCTTTCTTT. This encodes CASSEASGVHTEAFF.

This chain's CDR3 is CASSAPGQGNPSGNTIYF. DNA for the CDR3: TGTGCCAGTAGTGCTCCGGGACAGGGGAACCCCTCTGGAAACACCATATATTTT. The V call is TRBV19, the J call TRBJ1-3; 10 nucleotides agree with TRBD1. The V and J ends lost 5 bases and 0 bases, in that order; junction bases with no gene match: 10. The germline V gene has CDR1 LNHDA and CDR2 SQIVND (reference sequence). The CDR3 has 18 residues.

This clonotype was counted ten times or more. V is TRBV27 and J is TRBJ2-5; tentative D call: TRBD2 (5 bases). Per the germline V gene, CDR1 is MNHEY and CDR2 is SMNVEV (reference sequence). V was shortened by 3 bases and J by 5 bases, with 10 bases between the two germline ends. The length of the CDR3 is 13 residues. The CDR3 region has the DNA TGTGCCAGCAGTTTTTACGGGGATGAGACCCAGTACTTC. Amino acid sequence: CASSFYGDETQYF.

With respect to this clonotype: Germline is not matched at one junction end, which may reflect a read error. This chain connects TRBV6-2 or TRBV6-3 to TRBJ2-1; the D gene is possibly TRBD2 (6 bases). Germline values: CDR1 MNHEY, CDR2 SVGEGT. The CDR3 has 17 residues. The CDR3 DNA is TGTGCCTGCAGTTACTCTGGACTACCCGGGGTTGGGCATGAGCAGTTCTTC. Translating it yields CACSYSGLPGVGHEQFF.

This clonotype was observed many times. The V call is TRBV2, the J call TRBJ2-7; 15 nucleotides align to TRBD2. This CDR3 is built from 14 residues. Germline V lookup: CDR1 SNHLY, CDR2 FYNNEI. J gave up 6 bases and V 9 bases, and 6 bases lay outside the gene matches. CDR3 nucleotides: TGTGCCAGGAGACCGGGACTAGCGGGAGGCGAGCAGTACTTC. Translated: CARRPGLAGGEQYF.